This T cell receptor (beta chain) was obtained from a study of T cells in Graves' hyperthyroidism and ophthalmopathy. Amplification yielded TCR beta CDR3 regions, with RNA transcripts as the source. The study used the HTBI primer set for a first-round RT-PCR of the TCR CDR3. In TCRdb, the multiplex PCR reads were re-called with MiXCR into one record per CDR3 protein. The sample lists 600,000 or so distinct CDR3 sequences, 15% to 20% occurring once. Trimming took off 7 bases at V and 6 bases at J, with 16 bases between the two ends. The germline gives CDR1 LNHDA, CDR2 SQIVND (reference sequence). This CDR3 is built from 14 residues. Researchers barred patients who had uncontrolled infection, other autoimmune disease, pregnancy or lactation. On this clonotype: The antigen remains unidentified.

Findings of the study overall: Most thyroid clonotypes that were expanded above 0.001 also turned up in blood.

The V gene is TRBV19, the J gene TRBJ1-5; D gene ambiguous. This TCR was sampled from a woman aged 25-40 years with Graves' hyperthyroidism. The sequencing sample was made of blood. The CDR3 protein is CASTPGGSGQPQHF. The CDR3 DNA follows: TGTGCCAGTACCCCAGGAGGGTCAGGTCAGCCCCAGCATTTT.